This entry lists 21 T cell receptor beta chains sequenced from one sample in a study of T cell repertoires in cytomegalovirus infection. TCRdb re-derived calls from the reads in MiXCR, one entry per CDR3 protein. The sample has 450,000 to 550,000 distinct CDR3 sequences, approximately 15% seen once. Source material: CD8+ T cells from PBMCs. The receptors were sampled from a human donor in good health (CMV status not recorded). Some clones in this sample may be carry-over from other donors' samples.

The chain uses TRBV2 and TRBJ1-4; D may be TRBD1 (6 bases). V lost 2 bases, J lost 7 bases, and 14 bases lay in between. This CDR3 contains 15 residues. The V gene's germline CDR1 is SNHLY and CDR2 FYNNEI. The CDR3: CASSERATGSEKLFF. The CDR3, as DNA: TGTGCCAGCAGTGAAAGGGCGACAGGCAGTGAAAAACTGTTTTTT.

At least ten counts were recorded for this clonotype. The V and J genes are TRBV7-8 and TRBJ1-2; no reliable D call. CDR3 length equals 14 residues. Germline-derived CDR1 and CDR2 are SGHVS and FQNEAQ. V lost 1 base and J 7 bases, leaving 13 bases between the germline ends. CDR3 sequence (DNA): TGTGCCAGCAGCTTAGAGGCTGGGCATGGTGGCTACACCTTC. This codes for CASSLEAGHGGYTF. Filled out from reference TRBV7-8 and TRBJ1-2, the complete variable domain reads GAGVSQSPRYKVAKRGQDVALRCDPISGHVSLFWYQQALGQGPEFLTYFQNEAQLDKSGLPSDRFFAERPEGSVSTLKIQRTQQEDSAVYLCASSLEAGHGGYTFGSGTRLTVV.

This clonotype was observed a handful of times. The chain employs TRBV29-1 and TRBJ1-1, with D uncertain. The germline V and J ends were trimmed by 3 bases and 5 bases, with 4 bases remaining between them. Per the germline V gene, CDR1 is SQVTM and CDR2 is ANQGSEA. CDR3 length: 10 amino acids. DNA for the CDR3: TGCAGCGTTGAGACGACTGAAGCTTTCTTT. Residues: CSVETTEAFF.

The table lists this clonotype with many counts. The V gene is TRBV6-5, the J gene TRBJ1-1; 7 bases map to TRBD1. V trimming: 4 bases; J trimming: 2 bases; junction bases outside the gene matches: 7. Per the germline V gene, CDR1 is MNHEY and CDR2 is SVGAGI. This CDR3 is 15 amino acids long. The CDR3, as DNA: TGTGCCAGCAGTTCCTCCGGGACAGCCAACACTGAAGCTTTCTTT. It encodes CASSSSGTANTEAFF.

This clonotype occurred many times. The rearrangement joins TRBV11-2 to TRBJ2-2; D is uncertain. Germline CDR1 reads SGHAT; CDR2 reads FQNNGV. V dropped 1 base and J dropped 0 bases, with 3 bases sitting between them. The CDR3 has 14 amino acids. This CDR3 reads CASSLVTNTGELFF. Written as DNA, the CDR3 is TGTGCCAGCAGCTTAGTTACGAACACCGGGGAGCTGTTTTTT.

CDR3 bases: TGTGCCAGCAGCACCCGGGACAGGCTTAACGCTAACTATGGCTACACCTTC. Translating gives CASSTRDRLNANYGYTF. This chain links TRBV9 with TRBJ1-2, with TRBD1 matching over 8 bases. Germline lookup yields CDR1 SGDLS and CDR2 YYNGEE. V gave up 4 bases and J gave up 0 bases; unmatched junction bases: 11. The CDR3 sequence is 17 residues long.

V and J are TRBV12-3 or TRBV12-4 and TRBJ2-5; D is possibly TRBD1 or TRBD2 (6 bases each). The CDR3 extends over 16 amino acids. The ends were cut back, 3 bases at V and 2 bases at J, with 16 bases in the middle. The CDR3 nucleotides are TGTGCCAGCAGTTTGCCGGGACTCCAGGGGCAAGAGACCCAGTACTTC. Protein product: CASSLPGLQGQETQYF.

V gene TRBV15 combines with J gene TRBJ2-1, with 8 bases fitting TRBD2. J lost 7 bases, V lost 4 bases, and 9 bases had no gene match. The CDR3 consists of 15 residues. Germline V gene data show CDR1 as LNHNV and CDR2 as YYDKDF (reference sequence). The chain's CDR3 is CATSNHVGGANEQFF. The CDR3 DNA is TGTGCCACCAGCAATCACGTCGGGGGGGCTAATGAGCAGTTCTTC. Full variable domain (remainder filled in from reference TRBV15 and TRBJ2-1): DAMVIQNPRYQVTQFGKPVTLSCSQTLNHNVMYWYQQKSSQAPKLLFHYYDKDFNNEADTPDNFQSRRPNTSFCFLDIRSPGLGDTAMYLCATSNHVGGANEQFFGPGTRLTVL.

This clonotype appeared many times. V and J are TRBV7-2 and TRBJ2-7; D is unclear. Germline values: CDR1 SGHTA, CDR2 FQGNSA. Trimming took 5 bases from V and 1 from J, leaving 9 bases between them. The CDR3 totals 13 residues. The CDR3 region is CASSLDASYEQYF. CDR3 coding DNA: TGTGCCAGCAGCCTCGACGCGTCCTACGAGCAGTACTTC. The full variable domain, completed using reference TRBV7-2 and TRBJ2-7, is GAGVSQSPSNKVTEKGKDVELRCDPISGHTALYWYRQSLGQGLEFLIYFQGNSAPDKSGLPSDRFSAERTGGSVSTLTIQRTQQEDSAVYLCASSLDASYEQYFGPGTRLTVT.

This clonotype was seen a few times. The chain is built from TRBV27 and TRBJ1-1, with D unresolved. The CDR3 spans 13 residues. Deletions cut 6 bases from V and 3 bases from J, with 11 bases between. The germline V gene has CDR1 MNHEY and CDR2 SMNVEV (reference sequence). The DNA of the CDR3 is TGTGCCAGCAGACCCATCGAGGACACTGAAGCTTTCTTT. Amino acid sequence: CASRPIEDTEAFF.

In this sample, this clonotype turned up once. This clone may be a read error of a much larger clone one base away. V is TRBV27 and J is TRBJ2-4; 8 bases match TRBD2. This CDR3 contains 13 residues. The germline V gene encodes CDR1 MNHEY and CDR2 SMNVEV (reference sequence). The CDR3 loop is CASRPGGGNIHYF. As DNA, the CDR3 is TGTGCCAGCAGACCGGGGGGGGGAAACATTCATTACTTC.

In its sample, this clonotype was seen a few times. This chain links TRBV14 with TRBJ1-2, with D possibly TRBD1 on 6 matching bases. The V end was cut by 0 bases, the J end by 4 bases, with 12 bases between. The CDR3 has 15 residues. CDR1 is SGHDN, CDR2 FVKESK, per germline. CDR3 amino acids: CASSQDRKGVYGYTF. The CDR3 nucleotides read TGTGCCAGCAGCCAAGATCGGAAGGGGGTCTATGGCTACACCTTC.

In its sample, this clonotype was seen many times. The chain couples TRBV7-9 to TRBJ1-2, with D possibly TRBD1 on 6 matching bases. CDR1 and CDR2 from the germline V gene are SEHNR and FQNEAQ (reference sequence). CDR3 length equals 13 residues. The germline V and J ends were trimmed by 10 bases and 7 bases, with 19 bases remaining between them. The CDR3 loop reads CATSGDPTTGYTF. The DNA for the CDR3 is TGTGCCACCTCAGGGGACCCAACTACTGGCTACACCTTC.

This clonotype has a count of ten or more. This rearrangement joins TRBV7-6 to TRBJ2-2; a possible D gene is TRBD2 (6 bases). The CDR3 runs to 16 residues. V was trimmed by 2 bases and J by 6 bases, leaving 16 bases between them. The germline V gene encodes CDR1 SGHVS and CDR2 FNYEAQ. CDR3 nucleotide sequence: TGTGCCAGCAGCTTAAGGGGTACGAGGGACTCCGGGGAGCTGTTTTTT. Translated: CASSLRGTRDSGELFF.

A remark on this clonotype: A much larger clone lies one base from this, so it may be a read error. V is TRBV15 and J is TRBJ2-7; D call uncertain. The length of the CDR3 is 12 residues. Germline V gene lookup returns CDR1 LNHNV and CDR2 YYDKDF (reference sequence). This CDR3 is CATSNSPYVQYF. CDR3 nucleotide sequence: TGTGCCACCAGCAATTCCCCCTACGTGCAGTACTTC.

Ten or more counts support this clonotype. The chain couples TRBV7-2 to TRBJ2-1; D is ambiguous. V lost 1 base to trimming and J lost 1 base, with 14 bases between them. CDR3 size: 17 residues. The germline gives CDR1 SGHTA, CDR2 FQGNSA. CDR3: CASSLVSVDGSYNEQFF. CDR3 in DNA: TGTGCCAGCAGCTTAGTATCGGTGGATGGGTCCTACAATGAGCAGTTCTTC.

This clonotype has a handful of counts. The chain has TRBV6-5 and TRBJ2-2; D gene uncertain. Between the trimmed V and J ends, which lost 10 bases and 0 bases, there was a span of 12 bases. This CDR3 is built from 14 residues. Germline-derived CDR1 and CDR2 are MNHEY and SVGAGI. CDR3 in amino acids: CATVPDPNTGELFF. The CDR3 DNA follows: TGTGCCACCGTGCCAGACCCGAACACCGGGGAGCTGTTTTTT.

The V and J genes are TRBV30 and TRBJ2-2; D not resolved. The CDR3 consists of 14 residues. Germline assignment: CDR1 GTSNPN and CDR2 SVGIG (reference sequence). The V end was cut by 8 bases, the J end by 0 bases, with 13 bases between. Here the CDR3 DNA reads TGTGCCGACCACGAGGTAGCGAACACCGGGGAGCTGTTTTTT. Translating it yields CADHEVANTGELFF.

The CDR3, as DNA: TGTGCCAGCAGCGGTCCTACAGCGGAGGGCGCAGATACGCAGTATTTT. Amino acid sequence: CASSGPTAEGADTQYF. This chain connects TRBV13 to TRBJ2-3; D may be TRBD2 (6 bases). Trimming stripped 5 bases from V and 4 bases from J, with 19 bases between. The CDR3 is made up of 16 amino acids. Germline loops: CDR1 PRHDT, CDR2 FYEKMQ (reference sequence).

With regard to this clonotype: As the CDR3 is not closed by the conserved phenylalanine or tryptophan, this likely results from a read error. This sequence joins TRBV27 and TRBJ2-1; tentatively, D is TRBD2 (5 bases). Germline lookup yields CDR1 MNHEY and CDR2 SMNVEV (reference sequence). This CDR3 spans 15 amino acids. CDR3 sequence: CASRQGLASHNEQFL. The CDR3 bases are TGTGCCAGCAGACAAGGACTGGCCTCCCACAATGAGCAGTTCTTA.

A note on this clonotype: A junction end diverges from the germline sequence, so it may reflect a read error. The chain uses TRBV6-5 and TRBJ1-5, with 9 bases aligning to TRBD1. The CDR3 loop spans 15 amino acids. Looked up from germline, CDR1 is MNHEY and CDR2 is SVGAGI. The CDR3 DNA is TGTGCCAGCAGTTACGGGACAGGGCACAATCGGCCCCAGCATTTT. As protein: CASSYGTGHNRPQHF.